The 25 T cell receptor beta chains listed next were all sequenced from one sample in a study of T cell responses to AZD1222 COVID-19 vaccine. Assay used: immunoSEQ multiplex PCR; TCRdb lists only in-frame clones, some missing. The table records 110,000 or so clones, roughly 86% of them present only once. Sequencing was performed on peripheral blood, taken on day 0 of AZD1222 vaccination. The receptors come from an adult in good health.

This clone was picked up one time. The CDR3, as DNA: TGCAGCGCCAGGGACAGGGGATTGTGGACTGAAGCTTTCTTT. This gives the protein CSARDRGLWTEAFF. The chain recombines TRBV29-1 with TRBJ1-1; 10 nucleotides match TRBD1. The CDR3 totals 14 residues. Germline V CDR1 and CDR2: SQVTM, ANQGSEA. Losses at the gene ends were 7 bases for V and 5 bases for J; bases not matched to a gene: 10.

This chain uses TRBV4-1 with TRBJ2-7; D is perhaps TRBD1 or TRBD2 (6 bases each). This CDR3 region has 16 residues. V was shortened by 3 bases and J by 3 bases, with 18 bases between the two germline ends. Per germline, CDR1 MGHRA and CDR2 YSYEKL. The CDR3 DNA reads TGCGCCAGCAGCCAGACAGGCGAGGGAGGTAGCTACGAGCAGTACTTC. This encodes CASSQTGEGGSYEQYF.

The gene calls are TRBV6-1 and TRBJ1-4; 8 bases align to TRBD1. The germline V gene encodes CDR1 MNHNS and CDR2 SASEGT. V shed 0 bases, J shed 14 bases, and the junction held 14 bases outside the gene matches. The CDR3 is made up of 16 amino acids. Written as DNA, the CDR3 is TGTGCCAGCAGTGAAGCGATGACAGGGGCCCTATATCGGCTGTTTTTT. Amino acids: CASSEAMTGALYRLFF.

This clone was found a few times. Germline is not matched at one junction end, which may reflect a read error. The CDR3 loop is CASRESGGNGEQYF. The CDR3 DNA follows: TGCGCCAGCAGAGAGTCGGGGGGGAACGGCGAGCAGTACTTC. This rearrangement joins TRBV10-1 to TRBJ2-7; 8 nucleotides line up with TRBD2. The CDR3 is made up of 14 amino acids. From germline, CDR1 is WNHNN and CDR2 SYGVQD (reference sequence).

The rearrangement uses TRBV2 and TRBJ1-4; D might be TRBD1 (6 bases). Trimming removed 3 bases at V and 5 bases at J, with 19 bases between. The CDR3 loop spans 17 amino acids. Germline V gene lookup returns CDR1 SNHLY and CDR2 FYNNEI. CDR3 nucleotides: TGTGCCAGCAGTGATCAGGGTACAAGAGGACAGAATGAAAAACTGTTTTTT. Residues: CASSDQGTRGQNEKLFF.

The J gene is TRBJ1-3, the V gene TRBV30, with D maybe TRBD1 (6 bases). Trimming cost V 2 bases and J 0 bases, with 14 bases left between them. The CDR3 totals 16 residues. Germline V CDR1 and CDR2: GTSNPN, SVGIG (reference sequence). The CDR3: CAWSWEQGPSGNTIYF. The CDR3 DNA reads as TGTGCCTGGAGTTGGGAGCAGGGGCCCTCTGGAAACACCATATATTTT.

On this clone itself: Other nucleotide sequences in the sample specify the same CDR3. The chain uses TRBV6-5 and TRBJ2-5; TRBD2 matches at 7 bases. Per the germline V gene, CDR1 is MNHEY and CDR2 is SVGAGI. The V segment lost 0 bases and the J segment 4 bases; nucleotides outside the gene matches: 2. CDR3 size: 14 residues. The CDR3 nucleotides read TGTGCCAGCAGTTACTCTGGGGGGGGAGAGACCCAGTACTTC. This sequence encodes CASSYSGGGETQYF.

The rearrangement uses TRBV7-9 and TRBJ1-6; D remains ambiguous. The CDR3 is 13 residues long. Trimming took off 2 bases at V and 9 bases at J, with 8 bases between the two ends. The V gene's germline CDR1 is SEHNR and CDR2 FQNEAQ (reference sequence). As DNA, the CDR3 is TGTGCCAGCAGCTTATCCTCGGGTTCACCCCTCCACTTT. This gives the protein CASSLSSGSPLHF.

This clone was counted once. The J gene is TRBJ2-1, the V gene TRBV12-5, with 10 bases aligning to TRBD2. Germline-derived CDR1 and CDR2 are LGHNT and FRNRAP. Trimming at V came to 5 bases and at J to 8 bases, leaving 6 bases not matched to a gene. This CDR3 has 14 residues. The CDR3 sequence is CASGPAGGPYEQFF. CDR3 DNA: TGTGCTAGTGGTCCAGCGGGGGGGCCGTATGAGCAGTTCTTC.

The CDR3 nucleotides are TGTGCCACCAGTGATTATAGGACAGGGGGATACGAGCAGTACTTC. It yields the protein CATSDYRTGGYEQYF. The V gene is TRBV24-1, the J gene TRBJ2-7, with 10 bases identical to TRBD1. CDR3 length equals 15 residues. CDR1 and CDR2 (germline): KGHDR, SFDVKD. Trimming removed 2 bases from V and 4 bases from J; junction bases left unmatched: 4.

A few counts support this clone. The same CDR3 also results from other DNA sequences found in this sample. The chain joins TRBV5-4 to TRBJ1-5, with unresolved D. The CDR3 runs to 13 residues. CDR1 is SGHNT, CDR2 YYREEE, per germline (reference sequence). With 0 bases removed from V and 4 bases from J, the gap between germline ends came to 5 bases. CDR3 DNA: TGTGCCAGCAGCTTGGGTCAGAATCAGCCCCAGCATTTT. It codes for CASSLGQNQPQHF.

The chain carries TRBV20-1 and TRBJ2-2; D may match TRBD1 or TRBD2 (5 bases each). There are 15 residues in the CDR3. V was cut by 3 bases and J by 2 bases, with 13 bases left in between. Germline V lookup: CDR1 DFQATT, CDR2 SNEGSKA (reference sequence). The CDR3 DNA reads as TGCAGTGCTAGTCCCGGGGCCCTTAACACCGGGGAGCTGTTTTTT. Residues: CSASPGALNTGELFF.

V is TRBV14 and J is TRBJ2-5; D uncertain. CDR1 and CDR2 (germline): SGHDN, FVKESK. V lost 0 bases, J lost 2 bases, and 10 bases lay in between. The CDR3 contains 15 residues. The CDR3 sequence: CASSQDSGRQETQYF. The CDR3 region has the DNA TGTGCCAGCAGCCAAGATAGTGGCAGACAAGAGACCCAGTACTTC.

The V call is TRBV7-2, the J call TRBJ1-1, with D maybe TRBD1 (6 bases). With 5 bases removed from V and 2 bases from J, the gap between germline ends came to 9 bases. The CDR3 length is 13 residues. From germline, CDR1 is SGHTA and CDR2 FQGNSA. CDR3 amino acids: CASSPGTNTEAFF. The CDR3 nucleotides read TGTGCCAGCAGCCCCGGGACAAACACTGAAGCTTTCTTT. Full variable domain (rest looked up from reference TRBV7-2 and TRBJ1-1): GAGVSQSPSNKVTEKGKDVELRCDPISGHTALYWYRQSLGQGLEFLIYFQGNSAPDKSGLPSDRFSAERTGGSVSTLTIQRTQQEDSAVYLCASSPGTNTEAFFGQGTRLTVV.

The V call is TRBV6-6, the J call TRBJ2-7; no reliable D call. CDR1 MNHNY and CDR2 SVGAGI come from the germline V gene (reference sequence). The CDR3 has 16 residues. Trimming took off 4 bases at V and 4 bases at J, with 20 bases between the two ends. The CDR3, as DNA: TGTGCCAGCAGTTCACCGACCAGTACCACAGTATACGAGCAGTACTTC. It encodes CASSSPTSTTVYEQYF.

As DNA, the CDR3 is TGCAGCGTTGAGGGGAACCAGGGACGAGGCTACACCTTC. Protein product: CSVEGNQGRGYTF. The J gene is TRBJ1-2, the V gene TRBV29-1, with TRBD1 as a possible D gene (5 bases). The CDR3 consists of 13 residues. Looked up from germline, CDR1 is SQVTM and CDR2 is ANQGSEA. V lost 3 bases and J 8 bases, leaving 16 bases between the germline ends.

The genes are TRBV29-1 and TRBJ1-2; 8 bases are a match to TRBD1. The CDR3 covers 17 residues. Germline values: CDR1 SQVTM, CDR2 ANQGSEA. Unmatched junction bases numbered 20, after V lost 8 bases and J lost 3 bases. CDR3 sequence (DNA): TGCAGCTGTTGGGGGAGACCGACAGGGGAAACTTACTATGGCTACACCTTC. Its translation is CSCWGRPTGETYYGYTF.

The CDR3 sequence: CASSLMAGAGNNSPLHF. The CDR3 nucleotides read TGTGCCAGCAGCTTAATGGCGGGGGCAGGAAATAATTCACCCCTCCACTTT. The gene calls are TRBV7-2 and TRBJ1-6; maybe TRBD1 (6 bases). V lost 2 bases to trimming and J lost 5 bases, with 16 bases between them. The germline gives CDR1 SGHTA, CDR2 FQGNSA. The CDR3 has 17 amino acids.

J is TRBJ1-4 and V is TRBV30; TRBD1 aligns across 7 bases. Germline CDR1 is GTSNPN and CDR2 is SVGIG (reference sequence). CDR3 length: 13 amino acids. The V segment lost 5 bases and the J segment 7 bases; nucleotides outside the gene matches: 7. The CDR3 DNA is TGTGCCTGGGAAAGGGGGCCGAGTGAAAAACTGTTTTTT. It is translated as CAWERGPSEKLFF.

This rearrangement joins TRBV30 to TRBJ1-6, with 7 positions matching TRBD1. The CDR3 is 15 residues long. J lost 0 bases, V lost 2 bases, and 1 base had no gene match. CDR1 GTSNPN and CDR2 SVGIG come from the germline V gene (reference sequence). CDR3 coding DNA: TGTGCCTGGAGTCGGGACAGCTCCTATAATTCACCCCTCCACTTT. Translating gives CAWSRDSSYNSPLHF.

The chain employs TRBV7-2 and TRBJ1-2; D gene uncertain. This CDR3 contains 15 residues. Germline V gene lookup returns CDR1 SGHTA and CDR2 FQGNSA. The V end was cut by 1 base, the J end by 0 bases, with 9 bases between. In DNA, the CDR3 is TGTGCCAGCAGCTTAGGAACGCTCTCTAACTATGGCTACACCTTC. Its protein product is CASSLGTLSNYGYTF.

This clone was detected only once. V gene TRBV28 combines with J gene TRBJ1-3; D perhaps matches TRBD1 (6 bases). The CDR3 is made up of 15 amino acids. Trimming pared 4 bases from V and 6 bases from J, leaving 16 bases between. Germline CDR1 MDHEN, CDR2 SYDVKM. CDR3 DNA sequence: TGTGCCAGCAGTTCGCAAAGGACAGAAATAAACACCATATATTTT. Encoded protein: CASSSQRTEINTIYF.

This clone was observed a handful of times. This rearrangement joins TRBV18 to TRBJ1-6; no definite D call. This CDR3 spans 13 amino acids. In germline, CDR1 is KGHSH, CDR2 LQKENI. Trimming left V 3 bases short and J 12 bases short, with 12 bases between. The CDR3 DNA reads as TGTGCCAGCTCACCGCGAGGCTACGGACCCCTCCACTTT. This translates into CASSPRGYGPLHF.

The chain has TRBV25-1 and TRBJ2-2, with 10 bases aligning to TRBD1. CDR3 length: 15 residues. Trimming at V came to 4 bases and at J to 5 bases, leaving 4 bases not matched to a gene. Germline V lookup: CDR1 MGHDK, CDR2 SYGVNS. CDR3 DNA sequence: TGTGCCAGCAGTGTAGGACAGGGGGTAACCGGGGAGCTGTTTTTT. It is translated as CASSVGQGVTGELFF.

This rearrangement joins TRBV25-1 to TRBJ1-1; D is possibly TRBD1 (6 bases). CDR1 and CDR2 from the germline V gene are MGHDK and SYGVNS. The CDR3 covers 17 residues. The V end lost 0 bases, the J end lost 1 base, and 15 bases lay between the germline ends. CDR3 loop: CASSEYPSEQGNTEAFF. CDR3 sequence (DNA): TGTGCCAGCAGTGAATATCCCTCCGAACAGGGGAACACTGAAGCTTTCTTT.